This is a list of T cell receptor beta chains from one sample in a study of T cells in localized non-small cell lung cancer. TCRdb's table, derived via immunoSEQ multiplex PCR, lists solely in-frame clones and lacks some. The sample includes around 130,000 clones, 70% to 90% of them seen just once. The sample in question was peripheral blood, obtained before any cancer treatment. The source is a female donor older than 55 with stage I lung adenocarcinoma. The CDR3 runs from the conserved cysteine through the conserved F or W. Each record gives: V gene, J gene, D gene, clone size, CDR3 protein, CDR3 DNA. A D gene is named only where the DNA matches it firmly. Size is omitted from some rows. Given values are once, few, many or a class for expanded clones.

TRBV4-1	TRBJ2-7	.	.	CASSQDPTGALKDEQYF	TGCGCCAGCAGCCAAGATCCGACGGGAGCCTTAAAGGACGAGCAGTACTTC
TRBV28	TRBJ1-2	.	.	CASSIVRGNYGYTF	TGTGCCAGCAGTATTGTAAGAGGTAACTATGGCTACACCTTC
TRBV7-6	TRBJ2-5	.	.	CASSSGLLDGDF	TGTGCCAGCAGCTCGGGACTTCTCGACGGGGACTTC
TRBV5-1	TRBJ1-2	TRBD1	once	CASSLVQGADGYTF	TGCGCCAGCAGCTTGGTACAGGGGGCCGATGGCTACACCTTC
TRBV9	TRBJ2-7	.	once	CASSARGGLEQYF	TGTGCCAGCAGCGCCAGGGGGGGCCTCGAGCAGTACTTC
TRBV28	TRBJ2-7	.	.	CASSLQGPYEQYF	TGTGCCAGCAGTTTACAGGGCCCCTACGAGCAGTACTTC
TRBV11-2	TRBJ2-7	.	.	CASSSGPGQYF	TGTGCCAGCAGCTCGGGCCCCGGGCAGTACTTC
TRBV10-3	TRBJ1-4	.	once	CAISDTESSNEKLFF	TGTGCCATCAGTGACACAGAATCCTCTAATGAAAAACTGTTTTTT
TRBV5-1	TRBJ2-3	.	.	CASRVPTPDTDTQYF	TGCGCCAGCAGAGTTCCGACCCCGGACACAGATACGCAGTATTTT
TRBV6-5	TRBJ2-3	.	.	CASSYKASTDTQYF	TGTGCCAGCAGTTACAAAGCATCCACAGATACGCAGTATTTT
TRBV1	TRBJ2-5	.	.	CTSSQEGRTSAETQYF	TGCACCAGCAGCCAAGAAGGTCGGACTAGCGCGGAGACCCAGTACTTC
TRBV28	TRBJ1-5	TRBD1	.	CASSYTGGGQPQHF	TGTGCCAGCAGTTATACAGGGGGTGGGCAGCCCCAGCATTTT
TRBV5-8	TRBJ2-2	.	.	CASSLRSSGELFF	TGTGCCAGCAGCTTGCGAAGTTCCGGGGAGCTGTTTTTT
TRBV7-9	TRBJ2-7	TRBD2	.	CASSLWAGGMYEQYF	TGTGCCAGCAGCTTATGGGCGGGAGGGATGTACGAGCAGTACTTC
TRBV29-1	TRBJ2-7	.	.	CSVEIFGRGSYEQYF	TGCAGCGTTGAAATCTTCGGCAGGGGCTCCTACGAGCAGTACTTC
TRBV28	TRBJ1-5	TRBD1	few	CASSFLTGSNQPQHF	TGTGCCAGCAGTTTCCTGACAGGGTCAAATCAGCCCCAGCATTTT
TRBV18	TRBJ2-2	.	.	CASSRPDKNTGELFF	TGTGCCAGCTCGCGTCCGGACAAGAACACCGGGGAGCTGTTTTTT
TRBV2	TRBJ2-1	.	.	CASERLTYNEQFF	TGTGCCAGCGAGCGACTAACATACAATGAGCAGTTCTTC
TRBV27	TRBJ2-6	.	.	CASSLAAVYSGANVLTF	TGTGCCAGCAGTTTAGCCGCGGTATACTCTGGGGCCAACGTCCTGACTTTC
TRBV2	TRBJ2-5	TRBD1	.	CASKRDQTGGRETQYF	TGTGCCAGCAAGAGGGACCAAACAGGGGGCAGAGAGACCCAGTACTTC
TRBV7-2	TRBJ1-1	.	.	CASSLATEAFF	TGTGCCAGCAGCTTAGCCACTGAAGCTTTCTTT
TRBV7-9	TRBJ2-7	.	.	CASSLSNEQYF	TGTGCCAGCAGCTTATCGAACGAGCAGTACTTC
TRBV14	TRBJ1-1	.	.	CASSHRQGSWNTEAFF	TGTGCCAGCAGCCATCGTCAGGGCTCCTGGAACACTGAAGCTTTCTTT
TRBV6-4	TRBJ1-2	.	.	CASSEGLGANYGYTF	TGTGCCAGCAGTGAGGGCCTTGGAGCTAACTATGGCTACACCTTC
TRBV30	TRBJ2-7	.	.	CAWSVGAGGVEQYF	TGTGCCTGGAGCGTTGGCGCCGGAGGAGTCGAGCAGTACTTC
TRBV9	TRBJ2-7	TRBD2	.	CASSVAAGGSYEQYF	TGTGCCAGCAGCGTAGCCGCGGGGGGCTCCTACGAGCAGTACTTC
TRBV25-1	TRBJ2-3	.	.	CASRATATDTQYF	TGTGCCAGCAGAGCGACAGCAACAGATACGCAGTATTTT
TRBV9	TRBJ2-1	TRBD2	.	CASSRLAAYNEQFF	TGTGCCAGCAGCAGACTAGCGGCCTACAATGAGCAGTTCTTC
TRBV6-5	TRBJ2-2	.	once	CASSYSQGLGTGELFF	TGTGCCAGCAGTTACTCGCAGGGTCTCGGCACCGGGGAGCTGTTTTTT
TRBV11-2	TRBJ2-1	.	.	CASSLGSGEQFF	TGTGCCAGCAGCTTAGGTTCGGGGGAGCAGTTCTTC
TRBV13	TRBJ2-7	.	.	CASSLGLGPLSSEQYF	TGTGCCAGCAGCTTAGGCCTCGGGCCTCTTAGCTCCGAGCAGTACTTC
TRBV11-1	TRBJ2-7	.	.	CASSLVLTGQGEQYF	TGTGCCAGCAGCTTAGTCCTCACAGGGCAGGGCGAGCAGTACTTC
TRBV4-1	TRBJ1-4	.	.	CASSQGEGFPFDEKLFF	TGCGCCAGCAGCCAAGGGGAAGGGTTCCCCTTCGATGAAAAACTGTTTTTT
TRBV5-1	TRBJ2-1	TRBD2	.	CASSLVTGGPSNEQFF	TGCGCCAGCAGCTTGGTGACGGGAGGGCCTTCCAATGAGCAGTTCTTC
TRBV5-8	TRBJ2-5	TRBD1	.	CASKDRAGEETQYF	TGTGCCAGCAAGGACAGGGCAGGAGAAGAGACCCAGTACTTC
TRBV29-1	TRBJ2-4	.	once	CSAGPGNIQYF	TGCAGCGCCGGCCCCGGGAACATTCAGTACTTC